The 2 T cell receptor beta chains below come from one sample, sequenced in a study of vaccination and CD4 T cells after COVID-19. The Oncomine TCR Beta short-read assay sequenced DNA from cultured CD4+ T cells. Genomic DNA extraction was carried out from cultured CD4+ T cells. In TCRdb, the PCR reads were re-called with MiXCR into one record per CDR3 protein. The sample contains some 9,100 distinct CDR3 sequences, 30% to 40% of which appear only once. These receptors are not linked to any known antigen. As to treatment: roughly 10-day PBMC culture with coronavirus spike peptide pools or control peptides (ViraFEST assay). Before the COVID-19 pandemic (2011-2018), CD4+ T cells were obtained from the unexposed donor. Sequenced sample: CD4+ T cells from blood, cultured in vitro. These receptors all stem from a human donor in good health.

This clonotype was found a few times. CDR3 loop: CAISRDRGLDEQYF. DNA of the CDR3: TGTGCCATCAGCCGGGACAGGGGGCTAGACGAGCAGTACTTC. J is TRBJ2-7 and V is TRBV10-3; TRBD1 matches at 12 bases. The CDR3 runs 14 residues. Unmatched junction bases numbered 5, after V lost 6 bases and J lost 5 bases. Germline V CDR1 and CDR2: ENHRY, SYGVKD.

The chain employs TRBV20-1 and TRBJ2-1, with TRBD2 matching over 14 bases. V trimming: 3 bases; J trimming: 10 bases; junction bases outside the gene matches: 8. Germline CDR1 DFQATT, CDR2 SNEGSKA (reference sequence). This CDR3 is 15 amino acids long. CDR3 bases: TGCAGTGCTAGTCTGGGACTAGCGGGAGTAGGAGAGCAGTTCTTC. This encodes CSASLGLAGVGEQFF.